This T cell receptor beta chain derives from a study of beta chain features in type 1 diabetes. Germline V gene data show CDR1 as MNHNS and CDR2 as SASEGT. V lost 4 bases, J lost 5 bases, and 6 bases stayed unmatched. This CDR3 is 14 amino acids long. Findings and caveats of the study: PCR could preferentially amplify shorter templates, alike in patients and controls. Type 1 diabetes patients showed a moderate but significant shortening of TCRB CDR3s in all four CD4+ subsets. VDJ junctions in type 1 diabetes patients carried more deletions and fewer insertions.

The sequenced template was cDNA made from the entire isolated RNA. Clones were sequenced by immunoSEQ multiplex PCR, and TCRdb holds only the in-frame ones, with some missing. The sample has about 660,000 clones, over 12% seen once. In this sample, this clone turned up a few times. Its antigen remains unknown. The sequence derives from a man younger than 30 with type 1 diabetes. The sample taken for sequencing was naive CD4+ T cells from blood. The gene calls are TRBV6-1 and TRBJ2-5, with 8 bases identical to TRBD1. DNA for the CDR3: TGTGCCAGCAGTGGTCAGGGGGCGAGGGAGACCCAGTACTTC. Translation gives CASSGQGARETQYF.